This T cell receptor beta chain was observed in a study of CD8 T cells in Susac syndrome. Reverse transcription of roughly 0.5 to 1 ug RNA used random hexamers. TCR beta CDR3 was amplified by immunoSEQ covering 54 Vbeta and 13 Jbeta. TCRdb ran MiXCR on the immunoSEQ multiplex PCR reads and lists one entry per CDR3 protein. This sample carries just over 300,000 distinct CDR3 sequences, about 91% of them seen once, and the ten largest clones take about 0.063%. This clonotype was observed once. From germline, CDR1 is DFQATT and CDR2 SNEGSKA (reference sequence). The V segment lost 5 bases and the J segment 5 bases; nucleotides outside the gene matches: 9. This CDR3 spans 14 amino acids. The sequenced target, TCR beta, came from blood CD8+ and CD4+ T cells.

Sequencing used CD4+ T cells from PBMCs. This sequence was found in a human donor with multiple sclerosis. The V gene is TRBV20-1, the J gene TRBJ2-5, with 9 bases aligning to TRBD2. The CDR3 spells CSAVAGAPSETQYF. The CDR3 DNA reads as TGCAGTGCTGTAGCGGGGGCCCCCTCGGAGACCCAGTACTTC.